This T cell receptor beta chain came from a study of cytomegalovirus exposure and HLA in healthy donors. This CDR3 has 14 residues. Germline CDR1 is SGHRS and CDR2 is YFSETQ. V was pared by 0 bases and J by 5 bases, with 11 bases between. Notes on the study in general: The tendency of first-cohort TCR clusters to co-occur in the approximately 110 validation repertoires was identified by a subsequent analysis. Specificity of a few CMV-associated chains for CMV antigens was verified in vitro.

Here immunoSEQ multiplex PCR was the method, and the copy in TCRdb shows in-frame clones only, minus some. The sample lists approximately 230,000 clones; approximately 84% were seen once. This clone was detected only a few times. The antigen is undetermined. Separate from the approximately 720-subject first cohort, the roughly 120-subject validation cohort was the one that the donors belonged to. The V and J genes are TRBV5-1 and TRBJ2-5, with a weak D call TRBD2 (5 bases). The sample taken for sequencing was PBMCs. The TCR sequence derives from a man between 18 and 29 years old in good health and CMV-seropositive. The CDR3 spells CASSLVREGETQYF. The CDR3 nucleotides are TGCGCCAGCAGCTTGGTGAGGGAAGGGGAGACCCAGTACTTC.